These T cell receptor beta chains were read from a single sample in a study of shared clonotypes between healthy human individuals. Some clones are missing from TCRdb's copy, which holds only in-frame ones; the method was immunoSEQ multiplex PCR. The table lists roughly 770,000 clones, approximately 97% of them singletons. Sequenced sample: naive CD8+ T cells sorted from blood. The receptors were gathered from a man aged 25 to 40 in good health. Each CDR3 is given with its conserved first and last residue. A D gene is named only where the DNA matches it firmly.

>TRBV6-1|-|TRBJ1-2
CASSDLLSENYGYTF
TGTGCCAGCAGTGACCTACTATCGGAGAACTATGGCTACACCTTC
>TRBV29-1|TRBD2|TRBJ2-1
CSVVRREGYNEQFF
TGCAGCGTTGTGAGGCGGGAGGGGTACAATGAGCAGTTCTTC
>TRBV7-9|-|TRBJ2-1
CASSLQRDEQFF
TGTGCCAGCAGCTTACAACGCGATGAGCAGTTCTTC
>TRBV11-2|-|TRBJ1-2
CASSLGTGFGYTF
TGTGCCAGCAGCTTAGGAACAGGGTTTGGCTACACCTTC
>TRBV6-5|TRBD1|TRBJ1-1
CASRTGTVNTEAFF
TGTGCCAGCAGAACCGGGACAGTGAACACTGAAGCTTTCTTT
>TRBV27|-|TRBJ2-5
CASSLLGVEETQYF
TGTGCCAGCAGTTTATTGGGCGTGGAAGAGACCCAGTACTTC
>TRBV21-1|-|TRBJ2-7
CASSKGGRTYEQYF
TGTGCCAGCAGCAAAGGTGGCAGGACCTACGAGCAGTACTTC
>TRBV11-2|-|TRBJ2-2
CASSVVGTGELFF
TGTGCCAGCAGCGTAGTGGGGACCGGGGAGCTGTTTTTT
>TRBV11-3|-|TRBJ2-1
CASSLRGAGYNEQFF
TGTGCCAGCAGCTTAAGGGGCGCCGGGTACAATGAGCAGTTCTTC
>TRBV7-9|-|TRBJ2-2
CASSLRGPGELFF
TGTGCCAGCAGCTTACGGGGTCCCGGGGAGCTGTTTTTT
>TRBV9|-|TRBJ1-1
CASSVDGGTTDVAFF
TGTGCCAGCAGCGTAGATGGCGGTACCACTGATGTAGCTTTCTTT
>TRBV11-2|TRBD2|TRBJ2-1
CASSALEGTSAYNEQFF
TGTGCCAGCAGCGCCCTTGAGGGGACTAGTGCCTACAATGAGCAGTTCTTC